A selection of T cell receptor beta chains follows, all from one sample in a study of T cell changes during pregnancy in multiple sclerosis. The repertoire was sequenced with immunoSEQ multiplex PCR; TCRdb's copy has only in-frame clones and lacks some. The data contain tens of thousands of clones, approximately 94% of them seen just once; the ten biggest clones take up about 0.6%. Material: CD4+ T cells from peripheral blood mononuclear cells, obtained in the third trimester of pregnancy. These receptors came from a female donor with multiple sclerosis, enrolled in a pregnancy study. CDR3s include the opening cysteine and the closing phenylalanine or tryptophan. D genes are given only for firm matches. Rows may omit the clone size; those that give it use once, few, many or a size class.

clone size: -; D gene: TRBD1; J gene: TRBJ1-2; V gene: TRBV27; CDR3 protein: CASRPGRGASNYGYTF; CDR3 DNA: TGTGCCAGCAGGCCGGGCAGGGGGGCGTCTAACTATGGCTACACCTTC
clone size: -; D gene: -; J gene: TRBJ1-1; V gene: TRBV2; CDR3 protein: CASTSIGLATEAFF; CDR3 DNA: TGTGCCAGCACCTCAATTGGACTAGCCACTGAAGCTTTCTTT
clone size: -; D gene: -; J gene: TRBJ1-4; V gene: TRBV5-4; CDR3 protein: CASSSLPGSGEKLFF; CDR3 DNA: TGTGCCAGCAGCTCCCTACCGGGGAGTGGGGAAAAACTGTTTTTT
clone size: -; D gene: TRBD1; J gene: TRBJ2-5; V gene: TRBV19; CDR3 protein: CASSISGQGAMETQYF; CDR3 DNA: TGTGCCAGTAGTATTTCGGGACAGGGGGCAATGGAGACCCAGTACTTC
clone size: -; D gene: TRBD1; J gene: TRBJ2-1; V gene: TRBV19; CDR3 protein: CASGPGQSYNEQFF; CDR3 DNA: TGTGCCAGTGGTCCGGGACAGTCCTACAATGAGCAGTTCTTC
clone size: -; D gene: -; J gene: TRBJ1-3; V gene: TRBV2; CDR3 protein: CASSLNRAGNTIYF; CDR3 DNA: TGTGCCAGCAGCCTCAACAGGGCTGGAAACACCATATATTTT
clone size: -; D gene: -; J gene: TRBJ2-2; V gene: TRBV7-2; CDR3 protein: CASSLRYREDGELFF; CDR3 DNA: TGTGCCAGCAGCTTAAGATACAGGGAAGACGGGGAGCTGTTTTTT
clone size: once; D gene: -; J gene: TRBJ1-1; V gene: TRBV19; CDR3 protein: CASRGRGLTEAFF; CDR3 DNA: TGTGCCAGTAGGGGCAGGGGATTGACTGAAGCTTTCTTT
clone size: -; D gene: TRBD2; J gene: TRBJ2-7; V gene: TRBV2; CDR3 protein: CASSGRLAVTYEQYF; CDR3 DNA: TGTGCCAGCAGTGGTCGACTAGCGGTTACCTACGAGCAGTACTTC
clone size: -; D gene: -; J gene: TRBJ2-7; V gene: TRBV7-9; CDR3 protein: CASREQGYEQYF; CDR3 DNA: TGTGCCAGCAGGGAACAGGGCTACGAGCAGTACTTC
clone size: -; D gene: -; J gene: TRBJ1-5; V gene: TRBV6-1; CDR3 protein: CASSEANGNNQPQHF; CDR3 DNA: TGTGCCAGCAGTGAAGCGAACGGGAACAATCAGCCCCAGCATTTT
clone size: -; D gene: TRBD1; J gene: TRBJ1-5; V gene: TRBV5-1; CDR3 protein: CASSLVGTGASAQHF; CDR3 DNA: TGCGCCAGCAGCTTGGTCGGGACAGGGGCTTCGGCCCAGCATTTT
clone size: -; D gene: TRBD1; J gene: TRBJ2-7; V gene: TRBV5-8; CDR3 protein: CASSVNGGTGGSEQYF; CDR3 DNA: TGTGCCAGCAGCGTCAACGGCGGGACAGGGGGTTCCGAGCAGTACTTC
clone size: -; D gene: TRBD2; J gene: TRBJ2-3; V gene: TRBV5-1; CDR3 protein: CASSWGLAVFEGDTQYF; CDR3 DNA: TGCGCCAGCAGCTGGGGACTAGCGGTTTTCGAAGGGGATACGCAGTATTTT
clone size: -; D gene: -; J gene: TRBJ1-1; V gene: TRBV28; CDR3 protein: CASSRGGRGGNTEAFF; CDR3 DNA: TGTGCCAGCAGTCGGGGGGGGCGAGGGGGGAACACTGAAGCTTTCTTT
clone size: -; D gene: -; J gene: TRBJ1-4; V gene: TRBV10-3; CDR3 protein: CAISQNGGLVNEKLFF; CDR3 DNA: TGTGCCATCAGCCAAAACGGGGGGCTGGTGAATGAAAAACTGTTTTTT
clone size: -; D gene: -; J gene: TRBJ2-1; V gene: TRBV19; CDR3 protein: CASSTLARGSYNEQFF; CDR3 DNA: TGTGCCAGTAGTACACTAGCTCGGGGATCCTACAATGAGCAGTTCTTC
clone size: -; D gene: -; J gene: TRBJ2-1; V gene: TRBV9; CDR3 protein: CASSVAFSSGLWHEQFF; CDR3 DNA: TGTGCCAGCAGCGTAGCCTTCTCAAGCGGGTTATGGCATGAGCAGTTCTTC
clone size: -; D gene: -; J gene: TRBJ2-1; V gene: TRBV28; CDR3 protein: CASSFTSASSYNEQFF; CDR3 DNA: TGTGCCAGCAGTTTTACATCGGCTAGCTCCTACAATGAGCAGTTCTTC
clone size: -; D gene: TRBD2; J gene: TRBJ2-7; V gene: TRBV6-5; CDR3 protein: CASRPGTSGSYEQYF; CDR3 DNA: TGTGCCAGCAGGCCCGGGACTAGCGGCTCCTACGAGCAGTACTTC
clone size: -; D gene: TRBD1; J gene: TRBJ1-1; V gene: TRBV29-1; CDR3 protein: CSVEVGTGVHRAEAFF; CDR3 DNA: TGCAGCGTTGAAGTGGGGACAGGGGTCCATCGTGCTGAAGCTTTCTTT
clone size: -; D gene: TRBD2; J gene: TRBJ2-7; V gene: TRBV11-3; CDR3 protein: CASSLGGTSGEQYF; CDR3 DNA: TGTGCCAGCAGCTTGGGCGGGACTAGTGGCGAGCAGTACTTC
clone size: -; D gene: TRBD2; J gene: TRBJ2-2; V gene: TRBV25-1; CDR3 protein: CASSGLAGAVGELFF; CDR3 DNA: TGTGCCAGCAGTGGATTAGCGGGAGCGGTCGGGGAGCTGTTTTTT
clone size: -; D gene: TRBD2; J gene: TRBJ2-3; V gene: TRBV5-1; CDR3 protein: CASSFGLAGGPSTDTQYF; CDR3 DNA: TGCGCCAGCAGCTTTGGTCTAGCGGGAGGGCCGAGCACAGATACGCAGTATTTT
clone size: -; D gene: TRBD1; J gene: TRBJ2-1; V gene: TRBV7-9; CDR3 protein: CASSSPTGGNEQFF; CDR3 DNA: TGTGCCAGCAGCTCCCCGACAGGGGGAAATGAGCAGTTCTTC
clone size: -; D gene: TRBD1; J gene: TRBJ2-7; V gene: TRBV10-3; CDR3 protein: CAISESGTANYEQYF; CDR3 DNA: TGTGCCATCAGTGAGTCGGGGACAGCAAACTACGAGCAGTACTTC
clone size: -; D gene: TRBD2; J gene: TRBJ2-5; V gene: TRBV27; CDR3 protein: CASSFLTSGRARETQYF; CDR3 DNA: TGTGCCAGCAGTTTTCTGACTAGCGGGAGGGCCCGGGAGACCCAGTACTTC
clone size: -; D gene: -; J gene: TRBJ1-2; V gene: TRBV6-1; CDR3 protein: CASSEGAGYGYTF; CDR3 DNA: TGTGCCAGCAGTGAAGGGGCAGGTTATGGCTACACCTTC
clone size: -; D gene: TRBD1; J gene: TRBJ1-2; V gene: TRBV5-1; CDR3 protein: CASSLSPGGLSYGYTF; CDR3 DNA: TGCGCCAGCAGCTTGTCCCCAGGGGGCCTCTCCTATGGCTACACCTTC
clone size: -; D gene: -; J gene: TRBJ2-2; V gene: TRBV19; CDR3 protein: CASSALAIWNTGELFF; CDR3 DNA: TGTGCCAGTAGTGCCCTAGCGATCTGGAACACCGGGGAGCTGTTTTTT
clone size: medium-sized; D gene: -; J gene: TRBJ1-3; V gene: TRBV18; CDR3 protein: CASSRSEGGSGNTIYF; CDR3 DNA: TGTGCCAGCTCGCGATCTGAGGGAGGCTCTGGAAACACCATATATTTT
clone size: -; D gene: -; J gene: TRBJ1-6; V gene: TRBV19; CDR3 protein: CASSSQGHSPLHF; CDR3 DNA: TGTGCCAGTAGTAGCCAGGGCCATTCACCCCTCCACTTT
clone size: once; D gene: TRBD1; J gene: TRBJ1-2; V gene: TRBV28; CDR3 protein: CASSLYTGENGYTF; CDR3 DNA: TGTGCCAGCAGTTTATATACAGGGGAGAATGGCTACACCTTC
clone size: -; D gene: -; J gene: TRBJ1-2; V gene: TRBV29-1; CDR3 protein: CSVEGEGGYTF; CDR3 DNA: TGCAGCGTGGAGGGGGAGGGCGGCTACACCTTC
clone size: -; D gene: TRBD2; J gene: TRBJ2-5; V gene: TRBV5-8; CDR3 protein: CASSFDGTSEQETQYF; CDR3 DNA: TGTGCCAGCAGCTTTGATGGGACTAGCGAACAAGAGACCCAGTACTTC
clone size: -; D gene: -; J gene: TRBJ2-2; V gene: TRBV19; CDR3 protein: CASSIFRGRTGELFF; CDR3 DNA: TGTGCCAGTAGTATCTTTAGGGGTCGGACCGGGGAGCTGTTTTTT
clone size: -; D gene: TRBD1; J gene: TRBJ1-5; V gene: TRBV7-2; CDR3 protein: CASSLQGAGQPQHF; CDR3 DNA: TGTGCCAGCAGTCTACAGGGGGCAGGGCAGCCCCAGCATTTT
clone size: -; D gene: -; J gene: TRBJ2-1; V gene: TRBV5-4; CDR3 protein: CASSRGGTSNEQFF; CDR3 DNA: TGTGCCAGCAGCCGAGGGGGAACAAGCAATGAGCAGTTCTTC
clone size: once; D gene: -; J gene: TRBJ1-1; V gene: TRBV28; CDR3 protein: CASSPGGALNTEAFF; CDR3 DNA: TGTGCCAGCAGTCCCGGTGGGGCCTTGAACACTGAAGCTTTCTTT
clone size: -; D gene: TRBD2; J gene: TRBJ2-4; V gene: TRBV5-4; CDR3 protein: CASSAGGEYIQYF; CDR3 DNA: TGTGCCAGCAGCGCGGGGGGGGAATACATTCAGTACTTC
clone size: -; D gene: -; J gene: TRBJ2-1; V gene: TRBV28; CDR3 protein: CASTPGGYNEQFF; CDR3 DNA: TGTGCCAGCACCCCCGGGGGATACAATGAGCAGTTCTTC
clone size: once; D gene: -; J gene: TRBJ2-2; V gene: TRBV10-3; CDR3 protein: CAISVSQNTGELFF; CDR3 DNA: TGTGCCATCAGTGTTTCCCAGAACACCGGGGAGCTGTTTTTT
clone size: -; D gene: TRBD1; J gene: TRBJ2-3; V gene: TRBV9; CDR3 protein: CASSAQGGQTDTQYF; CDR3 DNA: TGTGCCAGCAGCGCACAGGGGGGACAGACAGATACGCAGTATTTT
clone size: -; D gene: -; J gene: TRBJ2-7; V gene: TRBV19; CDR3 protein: CASTPLLGGEQYF; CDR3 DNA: TGTGCCAGTACCCCCCTTCTAGGGGGCGAGCAGTACTTC
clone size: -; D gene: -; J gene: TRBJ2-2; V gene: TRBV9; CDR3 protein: CASSVAAMAGELFF; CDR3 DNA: TGTGCCAGCAGCGTAGCAGCGATGGCCGGGGAGCTGTTTTTT
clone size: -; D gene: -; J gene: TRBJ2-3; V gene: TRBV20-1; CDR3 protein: CSASLEDTQYF; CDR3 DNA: TGCAGTGCTAGCCTCGAGGATACGCAGTATTTT
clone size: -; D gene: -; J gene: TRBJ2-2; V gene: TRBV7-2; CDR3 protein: CASSLSGKSTGELFF; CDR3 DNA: TGTGCCAGCAGCTTATCAGGGAAGTCAACCGGGGAGCTGTTTTTT